The 26 T cell receptor beta chains reported below all come from one sample, sequenced in a study of shared clonotypes between healthy human individuals. Naive-designated CD8 cells lacked CD45RO, were positively enriched for CCR7, and omitted terminally differentiated effector memory CD45RA+ cells. Produced via immunoSEQ multiplex PCR; TCRdb's table is partial and in-frame only. The sample shows 700,000 to 950,000 clones, about 96% of them seen only once. The material sequenced was naive CD8+ T cells sorted from blood. The receptors originated from a man aged 25 to 40 in good health.

The V and J genes are TRBV6-4 and TRBJ2-1; D possibly corresponds to TRBD2 (6 bases). Germline values: CDR1 MRHNA, CDR2 SNTAGT. The CDR3 loop spans 13 amino acids. V lost 4 bases, J lost 9 bases, and 13 bases lay in between. The CDR3 DNA reads TGTGCCAGCAGTGTGGCTAGCGCCGGTGAGCAGTTCTTC. It yields the protein CASSVASAGEQFF.

The J gene is TRBJ1-1, the V gene TRBV27, with D uncertain. Looked up from germline, CDR1 is MNHEY and CDR2 is SMNVEV (reference sequence). The ends were cut back, 5 bases at V and 4 bases at J, with 17 bases in the middle. The CDR3 loop spans 15 amino acids. The CDR3 spells CASSGLRRLGTEAFF. The CDR3 nucleotides are TGTGCCAGCAGTGGTCTTCGAAGGTTGGGCACTGAAGCTTTCTTT.

This chain's CDR3 is CASSKETGDSTDTQYF. The CDR3, as DNA: TGTGCCAGCAGCAAAGAGACAGGGGATAGCACAGATACGCAGTATTTT. V gene TRBV7-2 combines with J gene TRBJ2-3, with 8 nucleotides matching TRBD1. The trim removed 5 bases at V and 0 bases at J, leaving 7 bases unmatched. Germline V CDR1 and CDR2: SGHTA, FQGNSA. CDR3 size: 16 residues. Using reference TRBV7-2 and TRBJ2-3 for the parts outside the CDR3, the full variable domain is GAGVSQSPSNKVTEKGKDVELRCDPISGHTALYWYRQSLGQGLEFLIYFQGNSAPDKSGLPSDRFSAERTGGSVSTLTIQRTQQEDSAVYLCASSKETGDSTDTQYFGPGTRLTVL.

About this clone: This sample also contains other DNA sequences that code for the same CDR3. This chain joins TRBV9 and TRBJ1-1; D is undetermined. The CDR3 covers 13 residues. In germline, CDR1 is SGDLS, CDR2 YYNGEE. V was shortened by 0 bases and J by 0 bases, with 3 bases between the two germline ends. CDR3 sequence reads: CASSVDMNTEAFF. CDR3 bases: TGTGCCAGCAGCGTAGACATGAACACTGAAGCTTTCTTT.

The chain links TRBV13 to TRBJ2-7; no firm D call. Germline V lookup: CDR1 PRHDT, CDR2 FYEKMQ (reference sequence). This CDR3 is 14 amino acids long. V was clipped by 5 bases and J by 2 bases, with 13 bases between them. The CDR3 bases are TGTGCCAGCAGCGCGCGAGTAGGAACCTACGAGCAGTACTTC. It translates to CASSARVGTYEQYF.

The chain has TRBV20-1 and TRBJ1-2; D not resolved. Trimming removed 5 bases at V and 11 bases at J, with 9 bases between. CDR1 DFQATT and CDR2 SNEGSKA come from the germline V gene (reference sequence). The length of the CDR3 is 9 residues. CDR3 nucleotides: TGCAGTGCTCCTCCCTTTTACACCTTC. Protein: CSAPPFYTF.

This clone was seen just once. V and J are TRBV2 and TRBJ2-7; D remains unclear. This CDR3 has 13 residues. In germline, CDR1 is SNHLY, CDR2 FYNNEI. Between the trimmed V and J ends, which lost 2 bases and 2 bases, there was a span of 7 bases. CDR3 DNA: TGTGCCAGCAGTGAATCTCAGACCTACGAGCAGTACTTC. It yields the protein CASSESQTYEQYF.

The chain links TRBV7-9 to TRBJ1-2; TRBD1 is a possible D gene (5 bases). Germline V gene lookup returns CDR1 SEHNR and CDR2 FQNEAQ (reference sequence). This CDR3 is 16 amino acids long. V shed 5 bases and J shed 4 bases, with 20 bases lying between them. DNA for the CDR3: TGTGCCAGCAGCCCCGCGTCTGGTAGGGGTGCCTATGGCTACACCTTC. Its translation: CASSPASGRGAYGYTF. The full variable domain, with the rest looked up from reference TRBV7-9 and TRBJ1-2, is DTGVSQNPRHKITKRGQNVTFRCDPISEHNRLYWYRQTLGQGPEFLTYFQNEAQLEKSRLLSDRFSAERPKGSFSTLEIQRTEQGDSAMYLCASSPASGRGAYGYTFGSGTRLTVV.

The table lists this clone with a count of one. The gene calls are TRBV2 and TRBJ2-1, with D uncertain. Germline-derived CDR1 and CDR2 are SNHLY and FYNNEI. Trimming took off 4 bases at V and 0 bases at J, with 10 bases between the two ends. The CDR3 spans 15 residues. The CDR3 here is CASSVGSSSYNEQFF. The CDR3 region has the DNA TGTGCCAGCAGTGTTGGCAGCAGCTCCTACAATGAGCAGTTCTTC.

The rearrangement links TRBV29-1 to TRBJ2-3, with 11 bases fitting TRBD2. Looked up from germline, CDR1 is SQVTM and CDR2 is ANQGSEA. The CDR3 length is 17 residues. J gave up 2 bases and V 0 bases, and 7 bases lay outside the gene matches. DNA for the CDR3: TGCAGCGTTGAAGATTCGGGACTAGCGGTTACCACAGATACGCAGTATTTT. This translates into CSVEDSGLAVTTDTQYF.

CDR3 DNA sequence: TGTGCCAGCAGTTTAAACAGCGGCACATACAATGAGCAGTTCTTC. It yields the protein CASSLNSGTYNEQFF. The chain recombines TRBV25-1 with TRBJ2-1; a possible D gene is TRBD2 (5 bases). V lost 5 bases and J lost 4, with 15 bases in between. The CDR3 is 15 residues long. The germline CDR1 and CDR2 sequences are MGHDK and SYGVNS.

The chain employs TRBV7-2 and TRBJ2-3; D perhaps matches TRBD2 (6 bases). CDR3 length equals 12 residues. Germline V gives CDR1 SGHTA, CDR2 FQGNSA. Trimming left V 7 bases short and J 5 bases short, with 10 bases between. The CDR3 region has the DNA TGTGCCAGCAACGCCGGGAGAGATACGCAGTATTTT. This sequence encodes CASNAGRDTQYF.

The V call is TRBV19, the J call TRBJ1-1; D is uncertain. The CDR3 is made up of 11 amino acids. Germline CDR1 reads LNHDA; CDR2 reads SQIVND (reference sequence). The ends were cut back, 3 bases at V and 8 bases at J, with 7 bases in the middle. CDR3 region: CASSIRAEAFF. CDR3 in DNA: TGTGCCAGTAGTATCCGGGCCGAAGCTTTCTTT.

CDR3 bases: TGTGCCAGCAGCTTAGCGGTTCTTGGTCCGACGGGAGAGACCCAGTACTTC. It specifies CASSLAVLGPTGETQYF. The rearrangement links TRBV11-2 to TRBJ2-5, with D uncertain. The CDR3 contains 17 residues. Germline values: CDR1 SGHAT, CDR2 FQNNGV. The germline V and J ends were trimmed by 1 base and 4 bases, with 19 bases remaining between them. Using reference TRBV11-2 and TRBJ2-5 for the parts outside the CDR3, the full variable domain is EAGVAQSPRYKIIEKRQSVAFWCNPISGHATLYWYQQILGQGPKLLIQFQNNGVVDDSQLPKDRFSAERLKGVDSTLKIQPAKLEDSAVYLCASSLAVLGPTGETQYFGPGTRLLVL.

The gene calls are TRBV4-3 and TRBJ2-2; D may correspond to TRBD1 or TRBD2 (5 bases each). Trimming removed 0 bases from V and 6 bases from J, with 11 bases in between. Germline CDR1 and CDR2: LGHNA and YSLEER. The CDR3 runs 15 residues. The CDR3 region is CASSQDVMGAGELFF. As DNA, the CDR3 is TGCGCCAGCAGCCAAGACGTTATGGGGGCCGGGGAGCTGTTTTTT.

The genes are TRBV11-2 and TRBJ2-7; the match to TRBD2 covers 15 bases. From germline, CDR1 is SGHAT and CDR2 FQNNGV. Unmatched junction bases numbered 7, after V lost 1 base and J lost 6 bases. This CDR3 contains 17 residues. The CDR3 sequence is CASSLGTSGRETGEQYF. The CDR3 nucleotides read TGTGCCAGCAGCTTAGGGACTAGCGGGAGGGAGACCGGCGAGCAGTACTTC.

This clone was observed once. The chain employs TRBV29-1 and TRBJ2-1, with D possibly TRBD2 on 5 matching bases. Trimming shortened V by 6 bases and J by 9 bases, and 21 bases separated the two germline ends. This CDR3 comprises 14 residues. Germline lookup yields CDR1 SQVTM and CDR2 ANQGSEA. This CDR3 reads CSVADYRFEGEQFF. The DNA of the CDR3 is TGCAGCGTCGCTGACTATAGGTTCGAAGGTGAGCAGTTCTTC.

The genes are TRBV5-4 and TRBJ2-1, with D perhaps being TRBD1 or TRBD2 (6 bases each). Trimming took 4 bases from V and 4 from J, leaving 12 bases between them. The CDR3 has 14 residues. Germline CDR1 SGHNT, CDR2 YYREEE (reference sequence). The CDR3 coding sequence is TGTGCCAGCAGCACGGGGGCGATATACAATGAGCAGTTCTTC. This codes for CASSTGAIYNEQFF.

The V gene is TRBV14, the J gene TRBJ2-7; no clear D. The germline V and J ends were trimmed by 1 base and 0 bases, with 10 bases remaining between them. The germline gives CDR1 SGHDN, CDR2 FVKESK. CDR3 length: 15 residues. The DNA of the CDR3 is TGTGCCAGCAGCCAAGCTTGGACGGTCTCCTACGAGCAGTACTTC. Its protein is CASSQAWTVSYEQYF.

This sequence joins TRBV7-2 and TRBJ2-5; D unresolved. Germline V gene sequence: CDR1 SGHTA, CDR2 FQGNSA. CDR3 size: 14 residues. V was pared by 3 bases and J by 0 bases, with 8 bases between. The CDR3 bases are TGTGCCAGCAGCTTTTGGACGTACCAAGAGACCCAGTACTTC. Translated: CASSFWTYQETQYF.

CDR3 nucleotides: TGTGCCAGCAGTAACCCACTGGCTTACTATGGCTACACCTTC. Protein product: CASSNPLAYYGYTF. V usage is TRBV28 and J usage is TRBJ1-2; D unresolved. The V gene lost 5 bases and the J gene lost 3 bases, with 13 bases spanning the gap. In germline, CDR1 is MDHEN, CDR2 SYDVKM. The CDR3 has 14 residues.

The chain couples TRBV7-6 to TRBJ2-7; tentatively, D is TRBD1 (5 bases). Trimming took off 1 base at V and 3 bases at J, with 13 bases between the two ends. The CDR3 is 15 residues long. Germline V lookup: CDR1 SGHVS, CDR2 FNYEAQ. In DNA form, the CDR3 reads TGTGCCAGCAGCTTAGAATCACAGGAAAACTACGAGCAGTACTTC. This gives the protein CASSLESQENYEQYF.

This clone has only a few counts. The CDR3 loop is CASSWGTGGSYEQYF. The DNA for the CDR3 is TGTGCCAGTAGTTGGGGGACAGGGGGCTCCTACGAGCAGTACTTC. This chain connects TRBV19 to TRBJ2-7; 11 bases align to TRBD1. V was clipped by 5 bases and J by 0 bases; unmatched bases: 3. Germline loops: CDR1 LNHDA, CDR2 SQIVND (reference sequence). The CDR3 has 15 residues.

V usage is TRBV11-2 and J usage is TRBJ2-7, with 8 bases aligning to TRBD1. CDR1 and CDR2 (germline): SGHAT, FQNNGV. This CDR3 contains 14 residues. V gave up 5 bases and J gave up 7 bases; unmatched junction bases: 10. The CDR3 bases are TGTGCCAGCAGCGATAGGAGGACAGGGAAGGAGCAGTACTTC. Translating gives CASSDRRTGKEQYF.

CDR3 sequence reads: CASRNQASYEQYF. CDR3 DNA sequence: TGTGCCAGCAGGAATCAGGCTTCCTACGAGCAGTACTTC. This chain joins TRBV2 and TRBJ2-7, with D uncertain. Germline V gives CDR1 SNHLY, CDR2 FYNNEI. This CDR3 is built from 13 residues. The germline V and J ends were trimmed by 6 bases and 1 base, with 10 bases remaining between them.

The chain has TRBV21-1 and TRBJ1-2; the table assigns TRBD1, which was not confirmed against the DNA. TRBV21-1 is shown as a pseudogene. The CDR3 consists of 14 residues. CDR3 protein: CASSKSPRGCGYTF. The CDR3, as DNA: TGTGCCAGCAGCAAGAGTCCAAGGGGCTGTGGCTACACCTTC.